This TCR beta chain is from a study of Graves' ophthalmopathy and Graves' hyperthyroidism. Amplification targeted the TCR beta CDR3 regions, with RNA transcripts as the source material. RT-PCR with HTBI primers came first, then second-round multiplex PCR. TCRdb processed the multiplex PCR reads anew with MiXCR; each CDR3 protein has one entry. The sample contains under 800,000 distinct CDR3 sequences, 20% to 25% of which appear only once. Certain patients, namely those with other autoimmune diseases, uncontrolled infections, pregnancy or lactation, were excluded. PBMCs originated in about 9.8 ml of fresh peripheral blood. The receptor comes from a woman younger than 35 with stable Graves' hyperthyroidism. Some clones in this sample may be carry-over from other donors' samples. The sample consisted of peripheral blood.

Here the CDR3 DNA reads TGCGCCAGCAGCCAAGATCGGGACGTCGTGGGCTACGAGCAGTACTTC. Protein product: CASSQDRDVVGYEQYF. The chain employs TRBV4-3 and TRBJ2-7, with D perhaps given as TRBD1 or TRBD2 (5 bases each). Trimming shortened V by 0 bases and J by 3 bases, and 15 bases separated the two germline ends. The CDR3 totals 16 residues. Germline CDR1 is LGHNA and CDR2 is YSLEER.